This TCR beta chain was documented in a study of blood T cells in healthy people across ages. Together with a sample-barcoded 5' primer, a J-beta primer mix was included in a second PCR lasting about 7 to 12 cycles. TCRdb re-derived calls from the 5' RACE reads in MiXCR, one entry per CDR3 protein. The sample gives some 1.7 million distinct CDR3 sequences, 28% of which show up once; less than 9.5% is in the top ten. This clonotype was found a few times. V was trimmed by 5 bases and J by 3 bases, leaving 17 bases between them. The CDR3 has 16 amino acids. CDR1 DFQATT and CDR2 SNEGSKA come from the germline V gene (reference sequence).

Material: blood. The sequence was obtained from a woman in her 30s in good health. J is TRBJ1-6 and V is TRBV20-1; D perhaps matches TRBD1 (5 bases). The CDR3 DNA reads as TGCAGTGCTCAAGAGGGCGGGGCCTTCTATAATTCACCCCTCCACTTT. Amino acids: CSAQEGGAFYNSPLHF.